The sequence of this T cell receptor (beta chain) was determined in a study of blood T cell repertoires in COVID-19. Overall study context: PBMCs, B-cell-depleted T cells, or T cells were the source of the cDNA or gDNA that made up the material.

Authors' methods: Amplification of reference gene primers provided the estimated nucleated cell counts. Only in-frame clones appear in the TCRdb table, and some are missing; sequencing was by immunoSEQ multiplex PCR. D and trimming come from the DNA, and the V and J calls and clone size come from that table. The data hold about 300,000 clones, with 85% to 90% observed a single time. This CDR3 contains 16 residues. V lost 0 bases, J lost 0 bases, and 9 bases lay in between. Germline lookup yields CDR1 SGHRS and CDR2 YFSETQ. Recruits, aged about 18 to 89 years, lived in roughly 22 US areas. The sequenced sample was PBMCs or T cells enriched from blood (not recorded which). The sequence derives from a young woman who had recovered from COVID-19. The V call is TRBV5-1, the J call TRBJ2-2, with a possible D match to TRBD1 (5 bases). The CDR3, as DNA: TGCGCCAGCAGCTTGGATCCAGGGACGAACACCGGGGAGCTGTTTTTT. As protein: CASSLDPGTNTGELFF.